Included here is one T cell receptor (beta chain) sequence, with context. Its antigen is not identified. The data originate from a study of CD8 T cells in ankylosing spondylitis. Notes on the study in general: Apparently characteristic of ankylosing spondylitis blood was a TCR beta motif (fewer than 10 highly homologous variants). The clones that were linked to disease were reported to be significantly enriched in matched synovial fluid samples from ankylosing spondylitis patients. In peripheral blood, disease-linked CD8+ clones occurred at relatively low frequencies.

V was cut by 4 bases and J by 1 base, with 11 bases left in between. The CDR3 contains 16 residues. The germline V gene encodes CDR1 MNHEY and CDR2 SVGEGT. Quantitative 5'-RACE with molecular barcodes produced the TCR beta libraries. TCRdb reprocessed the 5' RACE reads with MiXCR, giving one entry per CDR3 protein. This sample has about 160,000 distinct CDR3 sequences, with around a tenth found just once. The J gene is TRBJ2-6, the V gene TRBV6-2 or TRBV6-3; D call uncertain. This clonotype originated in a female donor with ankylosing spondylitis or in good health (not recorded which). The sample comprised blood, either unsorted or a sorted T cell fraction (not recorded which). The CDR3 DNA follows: TGTGCCAGCAGTTTCGGCATCGAGTCTGGGGCCAACGTCCTGACTTTC. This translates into CASSFGIESGANVLTF.